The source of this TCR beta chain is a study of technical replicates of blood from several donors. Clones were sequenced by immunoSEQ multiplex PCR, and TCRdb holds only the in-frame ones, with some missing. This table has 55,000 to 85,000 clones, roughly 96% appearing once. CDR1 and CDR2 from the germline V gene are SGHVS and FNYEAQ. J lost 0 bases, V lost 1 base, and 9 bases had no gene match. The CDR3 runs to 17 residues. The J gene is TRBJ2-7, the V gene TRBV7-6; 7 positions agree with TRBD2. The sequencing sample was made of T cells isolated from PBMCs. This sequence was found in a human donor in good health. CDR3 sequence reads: CASSLDGKSGTSYEQYF. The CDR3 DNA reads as TGTGCCAGCAGCTTAGACGGAAAAAGCGGGACCTCCTACGAGCAGTACTTC.